These T cell receptor beta chains were read from a single sample in a study of blood T cells in healthy people across ages. A single record per CDR3 protein comes from TCRdb applying MiXCR to the 5' RACE reads. This table has 710,000 or so distinct CDR3 sequences, about 30% appearing once. The source material was blood. These receptors were obtained from a woman over 75 in good health. Both conserved end residues are part of each CDR3. A D gene is named only where the DNA matches it firmly. The size field is filled for only some rows; it gives once, few, many or a size class.

clone_size j_call d_call v_call cdr3_nt cdr3_aa
NA TRBJ2-5 NA TRBV4-3 TGCGCCAGCAGCCAAGAAGGGGGAACCCAGTACTTC CASSQEGGTQYF
NA TRBJ2-3 TRBD2 TRBV5-4 TGTGCCAGCAGTTTAACTAGCGGGGAAACAGATACGCAGTATTTT CASSLTSGETDTQYF
few TRBJ1-1 NA TRBV3-1 TGTGCCAGCAGCACCGAGGCGGCTAAGGAAGCTTTCTTT CASSTEAAKEAFF
NA TRBJ2-6 TRBD1 TRBV19 TGTGCCAGTAGTAGGACAGGGAGCTCTGGGGCCAACGTCCGGACTTTC CASSRTGSSGANVRTF
many TRBJ1-6 NA TRBV4-1 TGCGCCAGCAGCCAAGTAAAGGGTAGCGCTTCACCCCTCCACTTT CASSQVKGSASPLHF
NA TRBJ2-6 NA TRBV28 TGTGTCAGCAGTTTAGCCCGGAACTCTGGGGCCAACGTCCTGACTTTC CVSSLARNSGANVLTF
many TRBJ1-1 NA TRBV19 TGTGCCAGTAGTATCGGATTGGGGAACACTGAAGCTTTCTTT CASSIGLGNTEAFF
many TRBJ1-5 NA TRBV29-1 TGCAGCGTTGCGGAGGGGGTAGCTCAGCCCCAGCATTTT CSVAEGVAQPQHF
NA TRBJ2-7 NA TRBV3-1 TGTGCCAGCGGCCGCAGGGACGAGCAGTACTTC CASGRRDEQYF
few TRBJ2-5 NA TRBV5-1 TGCGCCAGCAGCTACTACGAGGCCTCGGTTTACAATGAGCAGTACTTC CASSYYEASVYNEQYF
many TRBJ2-5 NA TRBV12-3/TRBV12-4 TGTGCCAGCAGTTTAGAAAGTAACTTTCAAGAGACCCAGTACTTC CASSLESNFQETQYF
NA TRBJ2-5 TRBD2 TRBV20-1 TGCAGTGCCCGGGGACTAGCGGGAGTAGGGGAGACCCAGTACTTC CSARGLAGVGETQYF
many TRBJ2-3 TRBD2 TRBV4-3 TGCGCCAGCAGCCAAGGTAGCGGGGGGGCACTCACAGATACGCAGTATTTT CASSQGSGGALTDTQYF
few TRBJ2-3 NA TRBV29-1 TGCAGCGTTACCCAGGGCGGAACTAGCACAGATACGCAGTATTTT CSVTQGGTSTDTQYF
many TRBJ2-6 NA TRBV6-1 TGTGCCAGCAGTGAAGCCCACTCTGGGGCCAACGTCCTGACTTTC CASSEAHSGANVLTF
NA TRBJ2-7 NA TRBV7-2 TGTGCCAGCAGCTTATCCAGTCGTGCCTACGAGCAGTACTTC CASSLSSRAYEQYF
many TRBJ1-2 NA TRBV3-1 TGTGCCAGCAGCCAAGCGGGTGAAGGGCGAAGCTATGGCTACACCTTC CASSQAGEGRSYGYTF
many TRBJ1-4 NA TRBV5-1 NA CASSLLEKEKLFF
few TRBJ1-5 TRBD1 TRBV6-5 TGTGCCAGCAGTTACGGGGCAGGGGGTAATAATCAGCCCCAGCATTTT CASSYGAGGNNQPQHF
few TRBJ2-1 TRBD1 TRBV5-6 TGTGCCAGCAGCTTGGTTCGGACAGGGGGCTCGTTCTTC CASSLVRTGGSFF
many TRBJ2-7 TRBD2 TRBV7-2 TGTGCCAGCAGCTTAGATTCCCCTGGGGGGGGGACCTACGAGCAGTACTTC CASSLDSPGGGTYEQYF
NA TRBJ2-5 NA TRBV7-2 TGTGCCAGCGTACCCACGCGGGGGACCCAGTACTTC CASVPTRGTQYF
NA TRBJ2-2 NA TRBV6-1 TGTGCCAGCACCCCCTTAGGTGGGCGGAACACCGGGGAGCTGTTTTTT CASTPLGGRNTGELFF
many TRBJ2-1 TRBD1 TRBV7-3 TGTGCCAGCAGCTCCCTACCTCGCCAGGGGGCCGGGATGAGAAATGAGCAGTTCTTC CASSSLPRQGAGMRNEQFF
NA TRBJ2-3 TRBD2 TRBV6-6 TGTGCCAGCAGTTACGCGGGACTAGCGGGGTATACAGATACGCAGTATTTT CASSYAGLAGYTDTQYF
many TRBJ1-1 NA TRBV15 TGTGCCACCAGCAGAGATAAGGGACTGAACACTGAAGCTTTCTTT CATSRDKGLNTEAFF
NA TRBJ1-3 NA TRBV12-3/TRBV12-4 TGTGCCAGCAGTAGCCGAAACACCATATATTTT CASSSRNTIYF
NA TRBJ1-2 NA TRBV7-2 TGTGCCAGCAGCTATCTTGGGAAAGGATTGGGGAATGGCTACACCTTC CASSYLGKGLGNGYTF
few TRBJ1-5 NA TRBV28 TGTGCCAGCAGTTTGCGACAGGTGCATCAGCCCCAGCATTTT CASSLRQVHQPQHF
NA TRBJ2-2 TRBD1 TRBV29-1 TGCAGCGTTCAAGGACAGGGAAGAGCGAACACCGGGGAGCTGTTTTTT CSVQGQGRANTGELFF
NA TRBJ1-2 TRBD1 TRBV5-1 TGCGCCAGCAGCGTCGGGACAGGGGGGGAAGGCTACACCTTC CASSVGTGGEGYTF
NA TRBJ1-1 NA TRBV20-1 TGCAGTGCTAGTAGCGGGGGCTGGACTGAAGCTTTCTTT CSASSGGWTEAFF
NA TRBJ2-5 TRBD2 TRBV3-1 TGTGCCAGCAGCCAAGAGCCTAGCGGGGAGACCCAGTACTTC CASSQEPSGETQYF
few TRBJ1-3 NA TRBV4-3 TGCGCCAGCAGCCAAGAGAATTTCTCTGGAAACACCATATATTTT CASSQENFSGNTIYF
NA TRBJ1-5 TRBD1 TRBV28 TGTGCCAGCAGTGTCGAGACAGGGGGCAAGTGGCTCGTTGTTCAGCCCCAGCATTTT CASSVETGGKWLVVQPQHF
few TRBJ1-1 TRBD1 TRBV2 TGTGCCAGCAGTCCTCCGGGACAGGGAAAAACTGAAGCTTTCTTT CASSPPGQGKTEAFF
NA TRBJ1-1 NA TRBV29-1 TGCAGCGTGGGGGGATCCCCCGGTACTGAAGCTTTCTTT CSVGGSPGTEAFF
many TRBJ2-5 NA TRBV28 TGTGCCAGCAGAGCAACGGACGGGGGGCCTTCCCAAGAGACCCAGTACTTC CASRATDGGPSQETQYF
NA TRBJ2-7 NA TRBV7-9 TGTGCCAGCAGCCCTTACGGTTACGAGCAGTACTTC CASSPYGYEQYF
few TRBJ2-7 TRBD2 TRBV20-1 TGCAGTGCTGGACTAGCGGAGTACGAGCAGTACTTC CSAGLAEYEQYF
many TRBJ2-7 NA TRBV5-4 TGTGCCAGCAGCTTCGGGTGGGGGAGCTCCTACGAGCAGTACTTC CASSFGWGSSYEQYF
many TRBJ2-7 TRBD2 TRBV20-1 TGCAGTGCCGATCTAGCGGGGGGGAGATCCTACGAGCAGTACTTC CSADLAGGRSYEQYF
many TRBJ1-2 TRBD1 TRBV5-1 TGCGCCAGCAGCTCAGGACAGGGCAACTATGGCTACACCTTC CASSSGQGNYGYTF
many TRBJ2-3 NA TRBV7-2 TGTGCCAGCAGCTTAGCGAAACAGGTTTTGGATACGCAGTATTTT CASSLAKQVLDTQYF
NA TRBJ2-1 TRBD2 TRBV6-2/TRBV6-3 TGTGCCAACAATTTGGGCGGGGGGGCCTCCAATGAGCAGTTCTTC CANNLGGGASNEQFF
few TRBJ2-7 TRBD1 TRBV20-1 TGCAGTGCTAGCCGGGACAGGGGCAACTACGAGCAGTACTTC CSASRDRGNYEQYF
once TRBJ2-7 TRBD2 TRBV5-1 TGCGCCAGCAAAGGGTCTAGCGGGAGTCTCTACGAGCAGTACTTC CASKGSSGSLYEQYF
NA TRBJ1-1 NA TRBV5-6 TGTGCCAGCAGCTTGGGGGGGACCGCCTGGGGACGAATGAACACTGAAGCTTTCTTT CASSLGGTAWGRMNTEAFF
NA TRBJ1-2 NA TRBV7-2 TGTGCGAGCAGCTTAAGCGTGGCAGGGACCTATGGCTACACCTTC CASSLSVAGTYGYTF
many TRBJ1-6 NA TRBV6-5 TGTGCCAGCAGTTTAAGGGACTCCTATAATTCACCCCTCCACTTT CASSLRDSYNSPLHF
few TRBJ1-2 TRBD1 TRBV7-2 TGTGCCAGCAGCTTAACGCAGGGGGCTGGGAACTATGGCTACACCTTC CASSLTQGAGNYGYTF
NA TRBJ2-1 NA TRBV21-1 TGTGCCAGCAGCAAATTAGGAGCGGGGCCCCACCATGAGCAGTTCTTC CASSKLGAGPHHEQFF
NA TRBJ1-2 NA TRBV20-1 TGCAGTGCTAGCCGAGTAGATGGCTACACCTTC CSASRVDGYTF
NA TRBJ1-5 NA TRBV5-1 TGCGCCAGCAGCTTGAAGAGCAATCAGCCCCAGCATTTT CASSLKSNQPQHF
NA TRBJ2-7 NA TRBV6-1 TGTGCCAGCAGTGAAGTGGGCGGGGAATGCTACGAGCAGTACTTC CASSEVGGECYEQYF
NA TRBJ2-1 TRBD1 TRBV5-1 TGCGCCAGCAGCTTGAGGGGACAGGCTGGGGATGAGCAGTTCTTC CASSLRGQAGDEQFF
once TRBJ1-4 TRBD1 TRBV2 TGTGCCAGCAACGCCGGGACAGAGAATGAAAAACTGTTTTTT CASNAGTENEKLFF